This T cell receptor beta chain was found in a study of blood T cell repertoires in COVID-19. Study details: The origin of the acute and convalescent COVID-19 samples was the United States, Italy and Spain. PBMCs, B-cell-depleted T cells, or T cells provided the cDNA or gDNA that made up the material.

The CDR3 runs to 14 residues. Trimming removed 4 bases from V and 4 bases from J; junction bases left unmatched: 4. Germline V lookup: CDR1 SGHKS, CDR2 YYEKEE (reference sequence). Here immunoSEQ multiplex PCR was the method, and the copy in TCRdb shows in-frame clones only, minus some. Among approximately 300,000 clones listed, 83% were seen once. This clonotype was obtained from a woman between 45 and 60 years old with acute or convalescent COVID-19. The sample comprised peripheral blood. The V and J genes are TRBV5-5 and TRBJ2-7; 11 nucleotides agree with TRBD1. CDR3 amino acids: CASSPGQGGYEQYF. CDR3 nucleotides: TGTGCCAGCAGCCCGGGACAGGGGGGTTACGAGCAGTACTTC.